Reported below is one T cell receptor (beta chain). As yet, its antigen is unknown. Stated treatment: oral pan-JAK inhibitor, 5-10 mg twice daily. Those with alopecia areata gave lesional scalp punch biopsies and peripheral blood. These data originate in a study of CD8+ T cells in alopecia areata. The CDR3 has 15 residues. CDR1 and CDR2 from the germline V gene are SGHVS and FQNEAQ. Between the trimmed V and J ends, which lost 4 bases and 6 bases, there was a span of 15 bases. RNA was isolated and reverse transcribed to cDNA, the sequencing template. The repertoire was sequenced with immunoSEQ multiplex PCR; TCRdb's copy has only in-frame clones and lacks some. Altogether fewer than 250,000 clones are present, roughly two fifths being singletons, with the ten largest covering under 0.55%. Study-level points and caveats: There was only one nonresponder, so it was unclear how baseline CD8+ expansion relates to response. Especially in alopecia totalis/universalis, lesional scalp showed greater clonality than normal scalp did. There were also resident alphabeta T cells of normal skin sequenced in scalp samples.

Material: CD4+ T cells sorted from blood, obtained at approximately week 30, from a patient treated with tofacitinib. This receptor was taken from a human donor with alopecia areata. The gene calls are TRBV7-8 and TRBJ2-2, with a possible D match to TRBD2 (6 bases). CDR3 DNA sequence: TGTGCCAGCAGCTCCGGGACGTCGGGAGCCGGGGAGCTGTTTTTT. It specifies CASSSGTSGAGELFF. The complete variable domain, with remaining parts taken from reference TRBV7-8 and TRBJ2-2, reads GAGVSQSPRYKVAKRGQDVALRCDPISGHVSLFWYQQALGQGPEFLTYFQNEAQLDKSGLPSDRFFAERPEGSVSTLKIQRTQQEDSAVYLCASSSGTSGAGELFFGEGSRLTVL.